This TCR beta chain appears in the sequencing data of a study of shared clonotypes between healthy human individuals. The CDR3 sequence is 18 residues long. Germline V gene sequence: CDR1 MNHEY, CDR2 SMNVEV (reference sequence). V was trimmed by 5 bases and J by 0 bases, leaving 22 bases between them. Profiling relied on immunoSEQ multiplex PCR, and the TCRdb table lists in-frame clones only, not all of them. The top ten clones hold approximately 25% of a sample with roughly 100,000 clones, 65% to 75% of them seen once. The sequenced material came from memory CD8+ T cells sorted from blood. Described subset: CD45RO+ cells pooled with CCR7-negative TemRA cells. The gene calls are TRBV27 and TRBJ2-5, with no clear D. This receptor was identified in a woman in her twenties or thirties in good health. The CDR3 DNA reads as TGTGCCAGCAGTCGCTCCTTTGGGCGGAGCCTATACCAAGAGACCCAGTACTTC. Amino acid sequence: CASSRSFGRSLYQETQYF.